The TCR beta chain described here comes from a study of PD-1 and CTLA-4 blockade in melanoma. The assay was immunoSEQ multiplex PCR, and TCRdb's table has in-frame clones only and misses some. The table records fewer than 14,000 clones, 80% to 90% of them present only once. The V and J ends lost 7 bases and 5 bases, in that order; junction bases with no gene match: 7. Germline CDR1 is MNHEY and CDR2 is SVGAGI. The CDR3 runs 13 residues. This clonotype was obtained from a human donor with melanoma. The chain uses TRBV6-5 and TRBJ1-2; TRBD1 aligns across 7 bases. Sample: CD8+ T cells from peripheral blood, taken from a patient given anti-PD-1 treatment. This CDR3 reads CASTPGQQYGYTF. The CDR3 DNA reads TGTGCCAGCACCCCGGGACAGCAGTATGGCTACACCTTC.